Following are 8 T cell receptor beta chains from one sample sequenced in a study of OX40 agonist ivuxolimab in advanced cancers. Method: immunoSEQ multiplex PCR; TCRdb's copy keeps in-frame clones and lacks some. The sample consists of approximately 32,000 clones, around 90% of them appearing once. Source: CD4+ or CD8+ T cells sorted from blood, taken in a trial of the OX40 agonist ivuxolimab. These receptors all stem from an adult with an advanced solid tumor such as melanoma, head and neck, liver or kidney cancer.

The chain carries TRBV27 and TRBJ2-1, with TRBD2 matching over 10 bases. The V segment lost 6 bases and the J segment 6 bases; nucleotides outside the gene matches: 11. The CDR3 contains 16 residues. Germline V gives CDR1 MNHEY, CDR2 SMNVEV (reference sequence). For the CDR3, the DNA is TGTGCCAGCAGATACACGATGAGCGGGAGGGCCAATGAGCAGTTCTTC. It translates to CASRYTMSGRANEQFF.

The chain links TRBV18 to TRBJ2-2; possible D gene TRBD2, 5 bases. Germline CDR1 KGHSH, CDR2 LQKENI. The V end lost 5 bases, the J end lost 0 bases, and 10 bases lay between the germline ends. The CDR3 contains 15 residues. The CDR3 sequence: CASSATGTNTGELFF. The CDR3 DNA sequence: TGTGCCAGCTCAGCCACCGGGACGAACACCGGGGAGCTGTTTTTT.

The chain recombines TRBV5-1 with TRBJ2-5; D ambiguous. The CDR3 loop spans 13 amino acids. V was trimmed by 1 base and J by 4 bases, leaving 8 bases between them. Germline lookup yields CDR1 SGHRS and CDR2 YFSETQ. CDR3 loop: CASSLSTSETQYF. Here the CDR3 DNA reads TGCGCCAGCAGCTTGTCTACATCAGAGACCCAGTACTTC.

J is TRBJ2-7 and V is TRBV18; 8 nucleotides align to TRBD1. The CDR3 has 14 amino acids. Germline assignment: CDR1 KGHSH and CDR2 LQKENI. The trim removed 3 bases at V and 3 bases at J, leaving 4 bases unmatched. The CDR3 nucleotides read TGTGCCAGCTCACCGTTGGACAGGGACTACGAGCAGTACTTC. It translates to CASSPLDRDYEQYF.

This CDR3 is CASSLVAASGLQYF. The CDR3 nucleotides are TGTGCCAGCAGCTTAGTAGCGGCTAGCGGGCTGCAGTATTTT. This chain uses TRBV7-9 with TRBJ2-3, with 8 bases that match TRBD2. Trimming at V came to 1 base and at J to 11 bases, leaving 8 bases not matched to a gene. The CDR3 is 14 residues long. CDR1 and CDR2 from the germline V gene are SEHNR and FQNEAQ (reference sequence).

V gene TRBV6-6 combines with J gene TRBJ1-2; TRBD1 agrees at 7 bases. Germline CDR1 and CDR2: MNHNY and SVGAGI (reference sequence). The CDR3 runs to 14 residues. V shed 6 bases, J shed 7 bases, and the junction held 11 bases outside the gene matches. The CDR3: CASRQTDREGGYTF. CDR3 in DNA: TGTGCCAGCAGGCAGACCGACAGGGAGGGTGGCTACACCTTC.

The chain carries TRBV10-3 and TRBJ1-5, with D possibly TRBD1 on 6 matching bases. Trimming stripped 9 bases from V and 4 bases from J, with 13 bases between. The germline CDR1 and CDR2 sequences are ENHRY and SYGVKD. The CDR3 totals 13 residues. The CDR3 DNA sequence: TGTGCCATTTCAGGGGTGAGTAATCAGCCCCAGCATTTT. Its translation is CAISGVSNQPQHF.

This rearrangement joins TRBV12-5 to TRBJ2-1; 9 positions match TRBD2. CDR1 and CDR2 (germline): LGHNT, FRNRAP. V shed 0 bases, J shed 10 bases, and the junction held 25 bases outside the gene matches. The CDR3 spans 21 residues. CDR3 coding DNA: TGTGCTAGTGGTTTGGTACGGAAGCTGGGACGGGGGACTAGCCCCTTTCAGGAGCAGTTCTTC. Translation: CASGLVRKLGRGTSPFQEQFF. The full variable domain, completed using reference TRBV12-5 and TRBJ2-1, is DARVTQTPRHKVTEMGQEVTMRCQPILGHNTVFWYRQTMMQGLELLAYFRNRAPLDDSGMPKDRFSAEMPDATLATLKIQPSEPRDSAVYFCASGLVRKLGRGTSPFQEQFFGPGTRLTVL.